This T cell receptor (beta chain) was captured in a study of blood T cell repertoires in COVID-19. Original methodology: Amplification from reference gene primers served as the basis for estimated nucleated cell counts. Some clones are missing from TCRdb's copy, which holds only in-frame ones; the method was immunoSEQ multiplex PCR. V, J and clone size were drawn from that table, and D and trimming were deduced from the DNA. The sample lists around 260,000 clones; roughly 88% were seen once. Ages ranged from roughly 18 to 100 years, with residence in approximately 23 US areas. Cohorts were based on clinical histories the participants reported. This clone appeared a single time. Per the germline V gene, CDR1 is SGHVS and CDR2 is FNYEAQ. V shed 5 bases and J 4 bases; nucleotides not matched to a gene: 7. The CDR3 is 14 residues long.

The sequence derives from a woman in her 30s who had recovered from COVID-19. This chain links TRBV7-6 with TRBJ1-2, with 7 bases aligning to TRBD1. The specimen sequenced was PBMCs or T cells enriched from blood (not recorded which). The CDR3 DNA sequence: TGTGCCAGCAGCCGGCGACCAGGGGGCTATGGCTACACCTTC. It translates to CASSRRPGGYGYTF.